The clone carrying this TCR beta chain was counted at least ten times. Its antigen is as yet unknown. The V and J ends lost 2 bases and 1 base respectively, with 5 bases between them. Germline CDR1 MNHEY, CDR2 SVGAGI. There are 14 residues in the CDR3. As the starting material, around 10 ml of fresh peripheral blood yielded the PBMCs. This sample is part of a study of Graves' ophthalmopathy and Graves' hyperthyroidism. Overall study results and limits: Stable hyperthyroidism and ophthalmopathy were told apart by a 13-signature model, which achieved around 88% sensitivity and roughly 80% specificity.

The authors amplified TCR beta CDR3 regions, and they did so from RNA transcripts for repertoire sequencing. RT-PCR with HTBI primers came first, then second-round multiplex PCR. In TCRdb, the multiplex PCR reads were re-called with MiXCR into one record per CDR3 protein. This table has about 400,000 distinct CDR3 sequences, approximately 20% appearing once. Sequencing used peripheral blood. The receptor was isolated from a woman aged 18-29 years with Graves' ophthalmopathy. The chain has TRBV6-5 and TRBJ2-2; D call uncertain. The CDR3 nucleotides are TGTGCCAGCAGTTACAAACGGAACACCGGGGAGCTGTTTTTT. Protein sequence: CASSYKRNTGELFF.